Below are 13 T cell receptor beta chains sequenced from a single sample in a study of shared clonotypes between healthy human individuals. This table comes from immunoSEQ multiplex PCR, and its TCRdb copy is limited to in-frame clones, with some not included. Here the sample spans just over 2,000,000 clones, roughly 95% being singletons. CD45RO-negative cells were positively selected for CCR7, leaving out terminally differentiated effector memory CD45RA+ cells. The specimen sequenced was naive CD8+ T cells sorted from blood. All receptors derive from a man between 18 and 35 years old in good health.

The rearrangement joins TRBV6-4 to TRBJ1-2; 7 bases match TRBD1. Germline CDR1 MRHNA, CDR2 SNTAGT. This CDR3 region has 16 residues. V shed 1 base and J 4 bases; nucleotides not matched to a gene: 9. CDR3 nucleotides: TGTGCCAGCAGTGACTATCCGGGACAGTCAATCTATGGCTACACCTTC. Its protein is CASSDYPGQSIYGYTF.

The chain links TRBV4-2 to TRBJ2-6; D possibly matches TRBD1 or TRBD2 (5 bases each). In germline, CDR1 is LGHNA, CDR2 YNFKEQ. The CDR3 covers 15 residues. The V end lost 7 bases, the J end lost 0 bases, and 10 bases lay between the germline ends. CDR3 coding DNA: TGTGCCAGCAATTGGGGGACCTCTGGGGCCAACGTCCTGACTTTC. It specifies CASNWGTSGANVLTF.

Concerning this clone: At the DNA level, this CDR3 is encoded by other sequences in the same sample as well. This sequence joins TRBV10-2 and TRBJ2-1; TRBD2 might be the D (5 bases). There are 11 residues in the CDR3. Germline lookup yields CDR1 WSHSY and CDR2 SAAADI. V lost 2 bases to trimming and J lost 10 bases, with 6 bases between them. CDR3: CASSEGGEQFF. DNA for the CDR3: TGCGCCAGCAGTGAGGGCGGGGAGCAGTTCTTC.

The chain links TRBV19 to TRBJ1-1, with 9 bases that match TRBD1. V gave up 6 bases and J gave up 3 bases; unmatched junction bases: 5. The CDR3 loop spans 14 amino acids. CDR1 is LNHDA and CDR2 is SQIVND in the germline V gene (reference sequence). The CDR3 sequence is CASRLTGGYTEAFF. CDR3 bases: TGTGCCAGTAGACTAACAGGGGGCTACACTGAAGCTTTCTTT.

This sequence joins TRBV11-3 and TRBJ2-7, with a weak D call TRBD2 (6 bases). The CDR3 is 13 residues long. Germline lookup yields CDR1 SGHNT and CDR2 YENEEA. V was shortened by 1 base and J by 6 bases, with 10 bases between the two germline ends. CDR3 in amino acids: CASSLGTTGEQYF. CDR3 nucleotide sequence: TGTGCCAGCAGCTTAGGGACTACCGGCGAGCAGTACTTC.

The CDR3 nucleotides are TGTGCCAGCAGCTGTTGTTGGGAGTGCCACGAGCAGTACTTC. This encodes CASSCCWECHEQYF. This rearrangement joins TRBV21-1 to TRBJ2-7; TRBD2, the table's D call, was not compared with the DNA. TRBV21-1 is listed as a pseudogene. The CDR3 is 14 amino acids.

As to this clone: The same CDR3 arises from other DNA sequences in this sample as well. The chain joins TRBV5-4 to TRBJ2-7; maybe TRBD1 (5 bases). Germline V gene sequence: CDR1 SGHNT, CDR2 YYREEE (reference sequence). V shed 2 bases and J shed 0 bases, with 6 bases lying between them. The CDR3 consists of 13 residues. The CDR3 reads CASSLTGSYEQYF. The CDR3 nucleotides are TGTGCCAGCAGCTTAACAGGCTCCTACGAGCAGTACTTC.

The chain is built from TRBV7-2 and TRBJ1-5; TRBD1 matches at 10 bases. The CDR3 has 15 amino acids. After removal of 5 bases from V and 7 bases from J, the junction contained 8 bases not matched to a gene. Germline CDR1 SGHTA, CDR2 FQGNSA. CDR3 sequence: CASSLLTGGEQPQHF. DNA for the CDR3: TGTGCCAGCAGCCTATTGACAGGGGGCGAGCAGCCCCAGCATTTT.

The V call is TRBV4-3, the J call TRBJ2-3, with D perhaps matching TRBD2 (7 bases). The CDR3 runs 19 residues. The germline V gene encodes CDR1 LGHNA and CDR2 YSLEER. Trimming stripped 0 bases from V and 4 bases from J, with 23 bases between. This CDR3 is CASSQDRGGGWTNSDTQYF. CDR3 sequence (DNA): TGCGCCAGCAGCCAAGATCGGGGCGGGGGCTGGACCAACTCAGATACGCAGTATTTT.

The chain couples TRBV5-4 to TRBJ1-1; TRBD1 is a possible D gene (5 bases). CDR1 and CDR2 (germline): SGHNT, YYREEE (reference sequence). This CDR3 is 14 amino acids long. Deletions cut 2 bases from V and 3 bases from J, with 11 bases between. The CDR3 nucleotides read TGTGCCAGCAGCTTAGGCAGGGATTACACTGAAGCTTTCTTT. It is translated as CASSLGRDYTEAFF. Full variable domain (remainder filled in from reference TRBV5-4 and TRBJ1-1): ETGVTQSPTHLIKTRGQQVTLRCSSQSGHNTVSWYQQALGQGPQFIFQYYREEENGRGNFPPRFSGLQFPNYSSELNVNALELDDSALYLCASSLGRDYTEAFFGQGTRLTVV.

The V call is TRBV29-1, the J call TRBJ2-1; D not certain. Germline-derived CDR1 and CDR2 are SQVTM and ANQGSEA. The CDR3 extends over 9 amino acids. The V end lost 5 bases, the J end lost 8 bases, and 4 bases lay between the germline ends. The CDR3 DNA reads as TGCAGCGTTACCGATGAGCAGTTCTTC. Translated: CSVTDEQFF.

The J gene is TRBJ2-1, the V gene TRBV29-1; possibly TRBD1 for D (6 bases). V lost 6 bases, J lost 5 bases, and 14 bases lay in between. This CDR3 region has 13 residues. The germline gives CDR1 SQVTM, CDR2 ANQGSEA. CDR3 sequence reads: CSVFLQGNNEQFF. The CDR3 bases are TGCAGCGTATTCTTGCAGGGGAACAATGAGCAGTTCTTC.

The chain links TRBV6-5 to TRBJ1-4; unclear D gene. Deletions cut 2 bases from V and 7 bases from J, with 8 bases between. Per the germline V gene, CDR1 is MNHEY and CDR2 is SVGAGI. This CDR3 is 13 amino acids long. In nucleotides, the CDR3 is TGTGCCAGCAGTTACCACATGAGTGAAAAACTGTTTTTT. Amino acids: CASSYHMSEKLFF.